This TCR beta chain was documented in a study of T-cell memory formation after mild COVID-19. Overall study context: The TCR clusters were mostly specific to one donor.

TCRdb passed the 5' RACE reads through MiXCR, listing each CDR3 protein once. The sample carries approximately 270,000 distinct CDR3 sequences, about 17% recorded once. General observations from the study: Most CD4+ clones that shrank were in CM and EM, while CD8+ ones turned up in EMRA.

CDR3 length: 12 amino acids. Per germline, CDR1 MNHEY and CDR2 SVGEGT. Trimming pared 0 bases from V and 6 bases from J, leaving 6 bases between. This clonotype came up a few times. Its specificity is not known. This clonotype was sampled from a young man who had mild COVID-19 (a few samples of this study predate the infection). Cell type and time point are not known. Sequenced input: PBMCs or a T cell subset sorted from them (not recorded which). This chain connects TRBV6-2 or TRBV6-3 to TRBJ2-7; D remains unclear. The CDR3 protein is CASSYSRVEQYV. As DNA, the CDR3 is TGTGCCAGCAGTTACTCACGGGTCGAGCAGTACGTC.